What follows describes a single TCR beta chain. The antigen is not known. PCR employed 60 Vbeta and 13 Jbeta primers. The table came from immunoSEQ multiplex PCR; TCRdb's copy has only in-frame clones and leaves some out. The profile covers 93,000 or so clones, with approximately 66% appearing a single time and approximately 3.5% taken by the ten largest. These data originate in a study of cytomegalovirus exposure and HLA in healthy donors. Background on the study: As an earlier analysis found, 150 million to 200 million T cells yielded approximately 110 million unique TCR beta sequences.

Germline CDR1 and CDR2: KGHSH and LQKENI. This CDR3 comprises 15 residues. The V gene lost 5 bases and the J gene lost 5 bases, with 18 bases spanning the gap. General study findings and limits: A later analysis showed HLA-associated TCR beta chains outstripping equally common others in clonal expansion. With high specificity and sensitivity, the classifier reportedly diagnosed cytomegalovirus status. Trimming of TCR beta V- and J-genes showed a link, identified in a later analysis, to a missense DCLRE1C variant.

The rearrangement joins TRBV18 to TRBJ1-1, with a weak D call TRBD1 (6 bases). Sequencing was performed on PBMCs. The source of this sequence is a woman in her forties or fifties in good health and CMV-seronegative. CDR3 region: CASSAQGGFRTEAFF. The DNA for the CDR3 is TGTGCCAGCTCAGCACAGGGAGGTTTTAGGACTGAAGCTTTCTTT.